Shown below are 12 T cell receptor beta chains from a single sample sequenced in a study of blood T cells in healthy people across ages. The authors ran a second PCR of about 6 to 11 cycles using a sample-barcoded 5' primer and a J-beta primer mix. TCRdb processed the 5' RACE reads anew with MiXCR; each CDR3 protein has one entry. Here the sample spans some 690,000 distinct CDR3 sequences, 22% being singletons. Sequenced sample: blood. These receptor sequences come from a man in his sixties or seventies in good health.

In its sample, this clonotype was seen many times. V gene TRBV7-2 combines with J gene TRBJ2-5; D is possibly TRBD1 or TRBD2 (6 bases each). CDR3 length: 14 amino acids. Germline lookup yields CDR1 SGHTA and CDR2 FQGNSA. V was pared by 0 bases and J by 5 bases, with 10 bases between. CDR3 bases: TGTGCCAGCAGCTTAGCGGGGGGCGGGGAGACCCAGTACTTC. This translates into CASSLAGGGETQYF.

The V and J genes are TRBV27 and TRBJ1-1, with D maybe TRBD1 (6 bases). V dropped 3 bases and J dropped 1 base, with 12 bases sitting between them. Germline-derived CDR1 and CDR2 are MNHEY and SMNVEV (reference sequence). The CDR3 loop spans 15 amino acids. The CDR3 DNA follows: TGTGCCAGCAGTTTTCGGGGGGCTGGGAACACTGAAGCTTTCTTT. Protein: CASSFRGAGNTEAFF.

This clonotype came up a few times. The chain links TRBV20-1 to TRBJ1-2, with a weak D call TRBD1 (6 bases). Deletions cut 5 bases from V and 7 bases from J, with 26 bases between. Germline V lookup: CDR1 DFQATT, CDR2 SNEGSKA (reference sequence). The CDR3 extends over 16 amino acids. CDR3 sequence reads: CSARQHGGGKISGYTF. CDR3 nucleotides: TGCAGTGCTCGACAGCATGGGGGGGGCAAGATAAGTGGCTACACCTTC.

This clonotype showed up just a few times. Sequence at one end of the junction differs from germline and may be a read error. V gene TRBV5-1 combines with J gene TRBJ2-1, with D perhaps TRBD2 (7 bases). The CDR3 consists of 16 residues. Germline V gene lookup returns CDR1 SGHRS and CDR2 YFSETQ. CDR3 bases: TGCGCCAGCACCCAACGGAAGGGGGGGGTGATTGGGGAGCAGTTCTTT. Amino acid sequence: CASTQRKGGVIGEQFF.

The CDR3 coding sequence is TGTGCCAGCAGCCGGGGACAGGGTCCAGGATACGAGCAGTACGTC. It yields the protein CASSRGQGPGYEQYV. The gene calls are TRBV7-2 and TRBJ2-7; 9 bases are a match to TRBD1. This CDR3 comprises 15 residues. The V gene's germline CDR1 is SGHTA and CDR2 FQGNSA. J lost 4 bases, V lost 5 bases, and 9 bases had no gene match.

Regarding this clonotype: The conserved phenylalanine or tryptophan normally closing the CDR3 is absent here, so this likely arose from a read error. This chain connects TRBV6-6 to TRBJ2-1, with TRBD1 as a possible D gene (5 bases). V dropped 2 bases and J dropped 6 bases, with 11 bases sitting between them. In germline, CDR1 is MNHNY, CDR2 SVGAGI (reference sequence). This CDR3 region has 14 residues. DNA for the CDR3: TGTGCCAGCAGTTACAGGGGTGGGGCCAATGAGCAGTTCTCC. It yields the protein CASSYRGGANEQFS.

J is TRBJ2-3 and V is TRBV11-2; D unresolved. Trimming took off 1 base at V and 0 bases at J, with 11 bases between the two ends. The CDR3 has 16 amino acids. In germline, CDR1 is SGHAT, CDR2 FQNNGV. The CDR3 sequence is CASSLGASRSTDTQYF. In DNA, the CDR3 is TGTGCCAGCAGCTTAGGGGCTAGTCGTAGCACAGATACGCAGTATTTT.

This clonotype has just a few counts. The rearrangement links TRBV29-1 to TRBJ1-1, with 8 bases aligning to TRBD1. CDR3 size: 15 residues. V shed 3 bases and J 1 base; nucleotides not matched to a gene: 7. Germline V CDR1 and CDR2: SQVTM, ANQGSEA. The CDR3: CSVDNPGGPNTEAFF. CDR3 DNA: TGCAGCGTTGATAACCCAGGGGGCCCGAACACTGAAGCTTTCTTT. Supplemented by reference TRBV29-1 and TRBJ1-1, the full variable domain reads SAVISQKPSRDICQRGTSLTIQCQVDSQVTMMFWYRQQPGQSLTLIATANQGSEATYESGFVIDKFPISRPNLTFSTLTVSNMSPEDSSIYLCSVDNPGGPNTEAFFGQGTRLTVV.

Only a few counts were recorded for this clonotype. The chain couples TRBV24-1 to TRBJ2-7; the match to TRBD1 covers 7 bases. Unmatched junction bases numbered 5, after V lost 3 bases and J lost 7 bases. The germline gives CDR1 KGHDR, CDR2 SFDVKD. The CDR3 totals 13 residues. The DNA of the CDR3 is TGTGCCACCAGTGATGCGACAGGGCAAGAGCAGTACTTC. Translated: CATSDATGQEQYF.

This clonotype was observed a few times. V gene TRBV12-5 combines with J gene TRBJ1-4; D is unclear. Germline values: CDR1 LGHNT, CDR2 FRNRAP. CDR3 length equals 15 residues. V gave up 1 base and J gave up 0 bases, with 6 bases separating them. The CDR3 protein is CASGLGTATNEKLFF. CDR3 DNA: TGTGCTAGTGGTTTGGGGACGGCAACTAATGAAAAACTGTTTTTT. Using reference TRBV12-5 and TRBJ1-4 for the parts outside the CDR3, the full variable domain is DARVTQTPRHKVTEMGQEVTMRCQPILGHNTVFWYRQTMMQGLELLAYFRNRAPLDDSGMPKDRFSAEMPDATLATLKIQPSEPRDSAVYFCASGLGTATNEKLFFGSGTQLSVL.

There are a few counts of this clonotype. The rearrangement links TRBV5-1 to TRBJ2-2; D unclear. The V gene lost 4 bases and the J gene lost 0 bases, with 10 bases spanning the gap. The CDR3 totals 15 residues. Germline lookup yields CDR1 SGHRS and CDR2 YFSETQ. The CDR3 DNA follows: TGCGCCAGCAGCCTTGACTTCGCGAACACCGGGGAGCTGTTTTTT. Protein sequence: CASSLDFANTGELFF.

This clonotype was seen only a few times. V usage is TRBV6-6 and J usage is TRBJ2-7; D is unresolved. The germline gives CDR1 MNHNY, CDR2 SVGAGI (reference sequence). The CDR3 spans 13 residues. V lost 2 bases and J 4 bases, leaving 9 bases between the germline ends. The CDR3 region has the DNA TGTGCCAGCAGTTACACGGAGTTTTACGAGCAGTACTTC. Translation: CASSYTEFYEQYF.